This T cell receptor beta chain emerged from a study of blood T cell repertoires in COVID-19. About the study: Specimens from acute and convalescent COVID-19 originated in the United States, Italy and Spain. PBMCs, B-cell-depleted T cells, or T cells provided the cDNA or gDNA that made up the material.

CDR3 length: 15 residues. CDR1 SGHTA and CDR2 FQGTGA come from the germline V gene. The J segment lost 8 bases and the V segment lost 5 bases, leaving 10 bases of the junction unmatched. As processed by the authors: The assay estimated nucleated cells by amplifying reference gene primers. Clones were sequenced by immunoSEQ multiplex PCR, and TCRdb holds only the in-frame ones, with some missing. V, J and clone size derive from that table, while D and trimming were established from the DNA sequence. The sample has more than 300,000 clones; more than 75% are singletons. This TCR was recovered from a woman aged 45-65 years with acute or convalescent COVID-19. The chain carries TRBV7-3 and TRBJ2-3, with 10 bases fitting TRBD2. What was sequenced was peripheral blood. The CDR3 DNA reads TGTGCCAGCAGCCCTACCCCTAGCGGGGGAAGTACGCAGTATTTT. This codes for CASSPTPSGGSTQYF.